This TCR beta chain was sequenced in a study of T-cell reconstitution after alpha-beta-depleted transplantation in children. The ends lost 7 bases at V and 6 bases at J; junction bases unmatched: 14. The germline V gene encodes CDR1 DFQATT and CDR2 SNEGSKA (reference sequence). The CDR3 totals 14 residues. Unique molecular identifiers were built into the TCRbeta library. TCRdb recomputed calls from the PCR reads with MiXCR, one row per CDR3 protein. The sample records 360,000 or so distinct CDR3 sequences, about 20% being singletons. This sequence joins TRBV20-1 and TRBJ2-7; 8 bases are shared with TRBD2. This material consisted of PBMCs from the stem cell graft donor, taken from the stem cell graft. This TCR derives from a human donor who donated a stem cell graft to a child with acute myeloid leukemia. In nucleotides, the CDR3 is TGCAGTGTCTTGAAACTAGCGGCTCGCTCCGAGCAGTACTTC. Translated, it gives CSVLKLAARSEQYF.